A selection of T cell receptor beta chains follows, all from one sample in a study of technical replicates of blood from a handful of donors. Data came from immunoSEQ multiplex PCR; TCRdb stores just in-frame clones and leaves some out. Of 84,000 or so clones in the sample, approximately 93% were seen once. Sequenced: T cells isolated from PBMCs. These receptors were taken from a human donor in good health. Each CDR3 is given with its conserved first and last residue. Fields, in order: J gene, clone size, V gene, D gene, CDR3 DNA, CDR3 protein. The D gene is left open where the match is weak. The listing skips clone size in some rows; elsewhere it reads once, few, many or a size class.

>TRBJ2-3|.|TRBV5-1|TRBD2
TGCGCCAGCAGAGGGACTAGCGGTAATACGCAGTATTTT
CASRGTSGNTQYF
>TRBJ2-7|.|TRBV2|.
TGTGCCAGCAAAGGGGATTCGGACGAGCAGTACTTC
CASKGDSDEQYF
>TRBJ2-7|.|TRBV6-4|.
TGTGCCAGCAGTGTCGATGGTCCTAACACTAGGCAGAAGAGCTCCTACGAGCAGTACTTC
CASSVDGPNTRQKSSYEQYF
>TRBJ2-3|.|TRBV15|.
TGTGCCACCAGCAGAGTGGCCACCCAAACAGATACGCAGTATTTT
CATSRVATQTDTQYF
>TRBJ1-2|once|TRBV28|TRBD1
TGTGCCAGCAGTGTTCGGACAGGCGGCTACACCTTC
CASSVRTGGYTF
>TRBJ2-7|.|TRBV6-6|.
TGTGCCAGCAAGGCTAGCTCCTACGAGCAGTACTTC
CASKASSYEQYF
>TRBJ1-3|.|TRBV7-8|TRBD1
TGTGCCAGCAGCTATACACGACAGGGTGCCTCTGGAAACACCATATATTTT
CASSYTRQGASGNTIYF
>TRBJ1-1|.|TRBV9|.
TGTGCCAGCAGCGTAGCAGAGGGGGTAGGGACTGAAGCTTTCTTT
CASSVAEGVGTEAFF
>TRBJ2-3|.|TRBV10-1|.
TGCGCCAGCAGCGGGGTCCCCAACGGCACAGATACGCAGTATTTT
CASSGVPNGTDTQYF
>TRBJ1-5|.|TRBV9|.
TGTGCCAGCAGCGAGAGTGGTTATAGCAATCAGCCCCAGCATTTT
CASSESGYSNQPQHF
>TRBJ2-3|.|TRBV14|TRBD2
TGTGCCAGCAGCCAGCTTTTAGCGGGAGCGGCAGATACGCAGTATTTT
CASSQLLAGAADTQYF
>TRBJ2-7|.|TRBV28|.
TGTGCCAGCGGGTTGGACACAGCCTACGAGCAGTACTTC
CASGLDTAYEQYF
>TRBJ1-5|.|TRBV11-2|.
TGTGCCAGCAGCTTAACCCCGGGGGGCAATCAGCCCCAGCATTTT
CASSLTPGGNQPQHF
>TRBJ2-5|.|TRBV25-1|.
TGTGCCAGCAAGCGGGAGACCCAGTACTTC
CASKRETQYF
>TRBJ2-1|.|TRBV11-3|.
TGTGCCAGCAGCGCAGGCTTTGGGTTTAGTGAGCAGTTCTTC
CASSAGFGFSEQFF
>TRBJ2-1|.|TRBV28|.
TGTGCCAGCGCCGTCGCGGGACGGGTTATATTGTCCTACAATGAGCAGTTCTTC
CASAVAGRVILSYNEQFF
>TRBJ2-3|.|TRBV2|TRBD2
TGTGCCAGCAGACTAGCGGGAGGCACAGATACGCAGTATTTT
CASRLAGGTDTQYF
>TRBJ2-2|.|TRBV4-2|.
TGTGCCAGCAGCCCCCGGGAGCCCCGGGAGCTGTTTTTT
CASSPREPRELFF
>TRBJ1-3|.|TRBV18|TRBD1
TGTGCCAGCTCACGGGGACAGGTTCTTTCTGGAAACACCATATATTTT
CASSRGQVLSGNTIYF
>TRBJ1-1|.|TRBV11-1|.
TGTGCCAGCAGCTTCCAGGGTGAGACTGAAGCTTTCTTT
CASSFQGETEAFF
>TRBJ2-7|.|TRBV6-5|.
TGTGCCAGCAGTTACGGACAGAGCTACTACGAGCAGTACTTC
CASSYGQSYYEQYF
>TRBJ1-1|.|TRBV29-1|.
TGCAGCGTTGCCCCACGAGGGGGAACTGAAGCTTTCTTT
CSVAPRGGTEAFF
>TRBJ2-3|.|TRBV21-1|.
TGTGCCAGCAGCAAAGACCGAGGACAGACCAATTACACAGATACGCAGTATTTT
CASSKDRGQTNYTDTQYF
>TRBJ2-2|.|TRBV6-5|.
TGTGCCACCGGCTGGCGGAAGAACACCGGGGAGCTGTTTTTT
CATGWRKNTGELFF
>TRBJ1-1|.|TRBV2|.
TGTGCCAGCAATGGACAAGGTCAAAACACTGAAGCTTTCTTT
CASNGQGQNTEAFF
>TRBJ2-1|.|TRBV5-4|.
TGTGCCAGCAGCTCGAAGCAGGGGCCCCCGACCGAGCAGTTCTTC
CASSSKQGPPTEQFF
>TRBJ2-1|.|TRBV29-1|TRBD2
TGCAGCGCCAAAACCGGGACTAGCGGCTACAATGAGCAGTTCTTC
CSAKTGTSGYNEQFF
>TRBJ2-5|once|TRBV2|.
TGTGCCAGCAGTGAAGCCAGGGGCGGGACCCAGTACTTC
CASSEARGGTQYF
>TRBJ2-7|.|TRBV11-2|TRBD1
TGTGCCAGCAGCTTAGGGACAGGGGGCTACGAGCAGTACTTC
CASSLGTGGYEQYF
>TRBJ2-7|.|TRBV19|.
TGTGCCAGTAGTTTAAGGACAGACGTCTACGAGCAGTACTTC
CASSLRTDVYEQYF
>TRBJ1-5|.|TRBV5-5|.
TGTGCCAGCAGCTTATTTCAGGTTATCAATCAGCCCCAGCATTTT
CASSLFQVINQPQHF
>TRBJ2-5|.|TRBV9|TRBD2
TGTGCCAGCAGCGTAGCAGCGGGAGCGGAGACCCAGTACTTC
CASSVAAGAETQYF
>TRBJ1-1|.|TRBV28|.
TGTGCCAGCAGTTTTTTCGGACCGCTCCTGGAGGTTCACACTGAAGCTTTCTTT
CASSFFGPLLEVHTEAFF
>TRBJ1-2|.|TRBV7-2|TRBD1
TGTGCCAGCAGCGCCCCCCCGGGCAGGGGGAAGGGCTACACCTTC
CASSAPPGRGKGYTF
>TRBJ2-1|.|TRBV28|.
TGTGCCAGCGGGGCCCTTAGTGGGGGGAGGAATGAGCAGTTCTTC
CASGALSGGRNEQFF
>TRBJ2-4|once|TRBV6-5|.
TGTGCCAGCAGTTACTCGGGCGGGTTAGCCATTCAGTACTTC
CASSYSGGLAIQYF
>TRBJ2-3|.|TRBV11-1|TRBD2
TGTGCCAGCAGAGAGACTAGCGAAACAGATACGCAGTATTTT
CASRETSETDTQYF
>TRBJ2-5|.|TRBV5-1|.
TGCGCCAGCAGCCTGGGGGATAGAGCGGAACAAGAGACCCAGTACTTC
CASSLGDRAEQETQYF
>TRBJ1-2|.|TRBV9|TRBD1
TGTGCCAGCAGCGCGGCCGCCAAGAGTGGTGGTTTCGACAGGGACGTGGGTGGCTACACCTTC
CASSAAAKSGGFDRDVGGYTF
>TRBJ2-2|.|TRBV19|.
TGTGCCAGTACCGCACTAGATCCCGGGGAGCTGTTTTTT
CASTALDPGELFF
>TRBJ2-2|.|TRBV2|.
TGTGCCACCATAAACAGGGGACTTACCGGGGAGCTGTTTTTT
CATINRGLTGELFF
>TRBJ1-2|.|TRBV7-2|TRBD1
TGTGCCAGCAGCACGGGACAGTACCGCAACTATGGCTACACCTTC
CASSTGQYRNYGYTF
>TRBJ2-7|.|TRBV18|TRBD2
TGTGCCAGCTCACCACCGGCTAGCGGGAGGGTAAAGTCCTACGAGCAGTACTTC
CASSPPASGRVKSYEQYF
>TRBJ1-1|.|TRBV18|.
TGTGCCAGCTCACCCACAGGGTTGGACACTGAAGCTTTCTTT
CASSPTGLDTEAFF